This T cell receptor (beta chain) was observed in a study of control samples from healthy donors and cancer patients. Assay used: immunoSEQ multiplex PCR; TCRdb lists only in-frame clones, some missing. This sample's clone table lists approximately 190,000 clones. The sequence derives from a woman in her twenties or thirties in good health. The specimen sequenced was blood.

CDR3 DNA sequence: TGTGCTAGTGGTTTGGATGTTTTTGGGGATGGCTACACCTTC. Encoded protein: CASGLDVFGDGYTF. This chain joins TRBV12-5 and TRBJ1-2, with unresolved D. CDR3 size: 14 residues. The germline V gene has CDR1 LGHNT and CDR2 FRNRAP. V lost 1 base, J lost 6 bases, and 12 bases lay in between.